The TCR beta chain described here comes from a study of shared clonotypes between healthy human individuals. The donors, all of them Caucasian adults, lived in Nashville, Tennessee. The replicate PCRs on unsorted PBMC were given about 0.3 ug DNA, which is tens of thousands of T cell genomes. Sequenced by immunoSEQ multiplex PCR; TCRdb stores in-frame clones only, minus some. Seen here are about 480,000 clones, about 79% observed once, and the top ten hold roughly an eighth. J lost 2 bases, V lost 5 bases, and 3 bases had no gene match. Germline CDR1 reads SGHAT; CDR2 reads FQNNGV. The CDR3 consists of 15 residues.

V and J are TRBV11-2 and TRBJ2-1, with 10 nucleotides matching TRBD1. This TCR was recovered from a woman aged 40 to 50 in good health. Some clones in this sample may be carry-over from other donors' samples. Sequenced: PBMCs. Here the CDR3 reads CASSQGQGTYNEQFF. In DNA, the CDR3 is TGTGCCAGCAGCCAGGGACAGGGGACCTACAATGAGCAGTTCTTC.